The source of this T cell receptor beta chain is a study of T cells after yellow fever vaccination. Universal primer sites and UMIs were introduced during 5'RACE template-switching synthesis of TCR cDNA. TCRdb redid the calling of the 5' RACE reads with MiXCR, one entry per CDR3 protein. The data contain approximately 300,000 distinct CDR3 sequences, 6.8% of them singletons. Study-wide points: Only a small proportion of the clonotypes turned up in both the CD4 and the CD8 compartments, likely arising from convergent recombination. Though weaker, the secondary response peaked faster, on day 5 versus 15.

On this clonotype: Its cognate antigen is unknown.

The sample was PBMCs, taken around 45 days after the first yellow fever vaccination. This TCR came from a man aged 18 to 29 who received the YFV17D yellow fever vaccine.

The CDR3 bases are TGTGCCACCAGCTCATTGACAGGTTTGAACACCGGGGAGCTGTTTTTT. Translated, it gives CATSSLTGLNTGELFF. V is TRBV15 and J is TRBJ2-2, with D tentatively TRBD1 (6 bases). Trimming shortened V by 5 bases and J by 1 base, and 14 bases separated the two germline ends. The CDR3 spans 16 residues. Per the germline V gene, CDR1 is LNHNV and CDR2 is YYDKDF (reference sequence).